A single sample is the source of the 30 T cell receptor beta chains below, sequenced in a study of blood T cell repertoires in COVID-19. Clones were sequenced by immunoSEQ multiplex PCR, and TCRdb holds only the in-frame ones, with some missing. The repertoire holds 150,000 to 200,000 clones, with approximately 80% as singletons. Sequenced sample: PBMCs or T cells enriched from blood (not recorded which). The receptors shown here come from an older woman with acute COVID-19.

This sequence joins TRBV10-3 and TRBJ1-3, with 9 positions matching TRBD1. CDR1 ENHRY and CDR2 SYGVKD come from the germline V gene. The CDR3 has 18 amino acids. The ends lost 10 bases at V and 2 bases at J; junction bases unmatched: 18. In nucleotides, the CDR3 is TGTGCCACCCGAGATCCCGGGACAGGGTATCCCACTGGAAACACCATATATTTT. Translated, it gives CATRDPGTGYPTGNTIYF.

This clone was seen only a few times. V is TRBV6-5 and J is TRBJ2-2; 8 bases fit TRBD2. The V gene end was trimmed by 3 bases and the J gene end by 6 bases; junction bases not matched to a gene: 3. The CDR3 loop spans 14 amino acids. CDR1 and CDR2 from the germline V gene are MNHEY and SVGAGI. The CDR3 DNA sequence: TGTGCCAGCAGTTATACTAGCGGTCCCGGGGAGCTGTTTTTT. Residues: CASSYTSGPGELFF.

The rearrangement links TRBV24-1 to TRBJ1-2, with 8 bases fitting TRBD1. Unmatched junction bases numbered 1, after V lost 2 bases and J lost 3 bases. CDR3 length equals 14 residues. Germline V gene sequence: CDR1 KGHDR, CDR2 SFDVKD. Here the CDR3 reads CATSDYRGDYGYTF. DNA of the CDR3: TGTGCCACCAGTGATTACAGGGGGGACTATGGCTACACCTTC.

This chain connects TRBV7-8 to TRBJ1-6; the match to TRBD1 covers 7 bases. CDR1 SGHVS and CDR2 FQNEAQ come from the germline V gene. Unmatched junction bases numbered 4, after V lost 1 base and J lost 7 bases. The CDR3 is made up of 15 amino acids. CDR3 in DNA: TGTGCCAGCAGCTTAGGACAGGGCGCGAATTCACCCCTCCACTTT. Protein product: CASSLGQGANSPLHF.

The gene calls are TRBV11-2 and TRBJ1-4; D might be TRBD1 (5 bases). Germline CDR1 SGHAT, CDR2 FQNNGV. V dropped 1 base and J dropped 1 base, with 7 bases sitting between them. The CDR3 spans 15 residues. The CDR3 spells CASSLGQGTNEKLFF. CDR3 coding DNA: TGTGCCAGCAGCTTAGGTCAGGGAACTAATGAAAAACTGTTTTTT.

This rearrangement joins TRBV6-5 to TRBJ2-7, with 9 bases identical to TRBD1. Germline CDR1 and CDR2: MNHEY and SVGAGI. The CDR3 runs to 12 residues. V lost 8 bases, J lost 4 bases, and 3 bases stayed unmatched. CDR3 in DNA: TGTGCCAGCCGGGACAGGGTTTACGAGCAGTACGTC. It encodes CASRDRVYEQYV.

V and J are TRBV2 and TRBJ1-5; weak D call: TRBD1 (6 bases). Trimming removed 7 bases at V and 0 bases at J, with 10 bases between. This CDR3 has 14 amino acids. Germline CDR1 and CDR2: SNHLY and FYNNEI. CDR3 amino acids: CASNGQYSNQPQHF. The CDR3, as DNA: TGTGCCAGCAATGGACAGTATAGCAATCAGCCCCAGCATTTT.

In its sample, this clone was seen once. The rearrangement links TRBV7-2 to TRBJ2-1; D not certain. CDR1 is SGHTA and CDR2 is FQGNSA in the germline V gene. V was trimmed by 2 bases and J by 12 bases, leaving 17 bases between them. The CDR3 totals 14 residues. The CDR3 here is CASSLRSEDLRQFF. In DNA form, the CDR3 reads TGTGCCAGCAGCTTACGAAGTGAGGATCTGAGGCAGTTCTTC.

V usage is TRBV2 and J usage is TRBJ2-3; TRBD1 agrees at 7 bases. Germline CDR1 reads SNHLY; CDR2 reads FYNNEI. V dropped 6 bases and J dropped 0; count of bases not matched to a gene: 3. The CDR3 has 14 residues. The CDR3 region is CASRGDSSTDTQYF. CDR3 in DNA: TGTGCCAGCAGGGGGGACAGTAGCACAGATACGCAGTATTTT.

The chain is built from TRBV6-1 and TRBJ2-1, with 13 bases matching TRBD2. The trim removed 4 bases at V and 0 bases at J, leaving 6 bases unmatched. The CDR3 loop spans 18 amino acids. Germline V CDR1 and CDR2: MNHNS, SASEGT. CDR3 sequence: CASSGRLAGGLSYNEQFF. CDR3 DNA: TGTGCCAGCAGTGGAAGACTAGCGGGGGGTCTCTCCTACAATGAGCAGTTCTTC.

The CDR3 DNA sequence: TGTGCCAGCAGCTCATACCAGGGAATCGGGGAGCTGTTTTTT. Protein: CASSSYQGIGELFF. The chain carries TRBV7-2 and TRBJ2-2, with a tentative D call TRBD1 (5 bases). There are 14 residues in the CDR3. Trimming pared 4 bases from V and 7 bases from J, leaving 13 bases between. Germline V gives CDR1 SGHTA, CDR2 FQGNSA.

The rearrangement joins TRBV11-2 to TRBJ1-1; unclear D gene. CDR1 and CDR2 from the germline V gene are SGHAT and FQNNGV. This CDR3 is 14 amino acids long. Trimming took off 5 bases at V and 2 bases at J, with 12 bases between the two ends. The CDR3, as DNA: TGTGCCAGCAGCGCTCGCCGGGTTAACACTGAAGCTTTCTTT. It yields the protein CASSARRVNTEAFF. Variable domain in full (rest from reference TRBV11-2 and TRBJ1-1): EAGVAQSPRYKIIEKRQSVAFWCNPISGHATLYWYQQILGQGPKLLIQFQNNGVVDDSQLPKDRFSAERLKGVDSTLKIQPAKLEDSAVYLCASSARRVNTEAFFGQGTRLTVV.

The chain carries TRBV7-9 and TRBJ2-1, with D possibly TRBD2 on 5 matching bases. CDR1 is SEHNR and CDR2 is FQNEAQ in the germline V gene (reference sequence). The CDR3 runs to 11 residues. V dropped 6 bases and J dropped 6 bases, with 6 bases sitting between them. The CDR3 reads CASRRANEQFF. CDR3 nucleotide sequence: TGTGCCAGCAGGAGGGCCAATGAGCAGTTCTTC.

This chain uses TRBV11-2 with TRBJ1-1; 10 nucleotides align to TRBD1. V lost 4 bases and J lost 8; bases outside the gene matches: 1. The CDR3 spans 12 residues. Germline V CDR1 and CDR2: SGHAT, FQNNGV. The CDR3 bases are TGTGCCAGCAGCTGGACAGGGGGGGAAGCTTTCTTT. Protein product: CASSWTGGEAFF.

The rearrangement joins TRBV7-2 to TRBJ2-3; D is perhaps TRBD1 (6 bases). The CDR3 spans 15 residues. CDR1 is SGHTA, CDR2 FQGNSA, per germline. The V gene lost 4 bases and the J gene lost 5 bases, with 16 bases spanning the gap. CDR3 sequence (DNA): TGTGCCAGCAGCTCCCTCGGACAGTTAAGAGATACGCAGTATTTT. Its translation: CASSSLGQLRDTQYF.

The CDR3 spells CASSLNGQGGTEAFF. The CDR3 bases are TGCGCCAGCAGTTTAAATGGACAGGGCGGCACTGAAGCTTTCTTT. The J gene is TRBJ1-1, the V gene TRBV10-2, with 8 bases matching TRBD1. V lost 5 bases and J lost 4; bases outside the gene matches: 9. Germline CDR1 WSHSY, CDR2 SAAADI. CDR3 length: 15 amino acids.

This clone showed up just once. The J gene is TRBJ1-5, the V gene TRBV29-1; D is undetermined. The CDR3 extends over 12 amino acids. V was cut by 3 bases and J by 6 bases, with 9 bases left in between. Germline CDR1 is SQVTM and CDR2 is ANQGSEA. The CDR3, as DNA: TGCAGCGTTGAGTCGGGGAGTCAGCCCCAGCATTTT. Protein sequence: CSVESGSQPQHF.

This chain connects TRBV5-4 to TRBJ1-6, with D possibly matching TRBD1 (6 bases). Between the trimmed V and J ends, which lost 4 bases and 7 bases, there was a span of 21 bases. CDR3 length: 17 residues. CDR1 is SGHNT, CDR2 YYREEE, per germline (reference sequence). The DNA of the CDR3 is TGTGCCAGCAGCCCGGGAGGTGCCGGGACACCCAATTCACCCCTCCACTTT. Protein sequence: CASSPGGAGTPNSPLHF.

This chain uses TRBV9 with TRBJ2-3; TRBD2 agrees at 14 bases. Trimming at V came to 1 base and at J to 2 bases, leaving 9 bases not matched to a gene. The length of the CDR3 is 19 residues. The germline V gene has CDR1 SGDLS and CDR2 YYNGEE. The CDR3 region has the DNA TGTGCCAGCAGCGTAATGGGACTAGCGGGGGTTGGGAACACAGATACGCAGTATTTT. Protein product: CASSVMGLAGVGNTDTQYF.

This chain uses TRBV5-1 with TRBJ2-3; 8 bases match TRBD1. Germline-derived CDR1 and CDR2 are SGHRS and YFSETQ. The length of the CDR3 is 14 residues. With V trimmed by 2 bases and J by 6 bases, 5 bases remained unmatched. The CDR3 nucleotides read TGCGCCAGCAGCTTACAGGGGGTGAGGGATACGCAGTATTTT. Protein sequence: CASSLQGVRDTQYF. Based on the CDR3 plus reference TRBV5-1 and TRBJ2-3, the full variable domain is KAGVTQTPRYLIKTRGQQVTLSCSPISGHRSVSWYQQTPGQGLQFLFEYFSETQRNKGNFPGRFSGRQFSNSRSEMNVSTLELGDSALYLCASSLQGVRDTQYFGPGTRLTVL.

V gene TRBV4-3 combines with J gene TRBJ2-3; possibly TRBD2 for D (6 bases). The germline CDR1 and CDR2 sequences are LGHNA and YSLEER. V was cut by 2 bases and J by 8 bases, with 8 bases left in between. This CDR3 has 12 residues. In nucleotides, the CDR3 is TGCGCCAGCAGCCAACAGGAGGGTACGCAGTATTTT. Protein product: CASSQQEGTQYF.

The rearrangement joins TRBV9 to TRBJ1-2; D remains unclear. Trimming cost V 3 bases and J 2 bases, with 11 bases left between them. Germline V gives CDR1 SGDLS, CDR2 YYNGEE. The CDR3 length is 14 residues. The CDR3 nucleotides are TGTGCCAGCAGCGACGCGGGCGGCAACTATGGCTACACCTTC. Amino acid sequence: CASSDAGGNYGYTF.

The gene calls are TRBV6-6 and TRBJ2-5; 8 bases fit TRBD1. V dropped 6 bases and J dropped 4; count of bases not matched to a gene: 13. The V gene's germline CDR1 is MNHNY and CDR2 SVGAGI (reference sequence). The CDR3 spans 16 residues. The CDR3 nucleotides read TGTGCCAGCAGCCACAACAGGGGGGTAGGGTCAGAGACCCAGTACTTC. This translates into CASSHNRGVGSETQYF.

The chain uses TRBV6-2 or TRBV6-3 and TRBJ1-1; 9 nucleotides match TRBD1. Germline CDR1 and CDR2: MNHEY and SVGEGT. After removal of 5 bases from V and 9 bases from J, the junction contained 10 bases not matched to a gene. This CDR3 spans 14 amino acids. The CDR3 protein is CASSPSLQGAQAFF. For the CDR3, the DNA is TGTGCCAGCAGTCCGAGCCTACAGGGGGCTCAAGCTTTCTTT.

The chain is built from TRBV3-1 (or the pseudogene TRBV3-2) and TRBJ2-3, with 8 nucleotides matching TRBD2. CDR3 length equals 17 residues. Germline V gene sequence: CDR1 LGHDT, CDR2 YNNKEL (reference sequence). J gave up 1 base and V 3 bases, and 9 bases lay outside the gene matches. Here the CDR3 DNA reads TGTGCCAGCAGCCATAGCGGGATCAATTTCCGCACAGATACGCAGTATTTT. This codes for CASSHSGINFRTDTQYF.

The chain joins TRBV11-3 to TRBJ2-2; D is perhaps TRBD1 (5 bases). The CDR3 runs 15 residues. The ends were cut back, 1 base at V and 0 bases at J, with 6 bases in the middle. CDR1 is SGHNT, CDR2 YENEEA, per germline. CDR3 sequence reads: CASSLGQTNTGELFF. CDR3 DNA: TGTGCCAGCAGCTTAGGACAGACGAACACCGGGGAGCTGTTTTTT. The whole variable domain, remainder taken from reference TRBV11-3 and TRBJ2-2, is EAGVVQSPRYKIIEKKQPVAFWCNPISGHNTLYWYLQNLGQGPELLIRYENEEAVDDSQLPKDRFSAERLKGVDSTLKIQPAELGDSAVYLCASSLGQTNTGELFFGEGSRLTVL.

This clone was found a few times. CDR3 protein: CASSLQGVEAFF. The CDR3 DNA follows: TGTGCCAGCAGTTTACAGGGGGTTGAAGCTTTCTTT. This rearrangement joins TRBV7-2 to TRBJ1-1; 8 nucleotides line up with TRBD1. Germline lookup yields CDR1 SGHTA and CDR2 FQGNSA. J lost 7 bases, V lost 6 bases, and 4 bases had no gene match. The CDR3 consists of 12 residues.

The V and J genes are TRBV5-6 and TRBJ1-3, with no clear D. Trimming removed 4 bases at V and 0 bases at J, with 11 bases between. CDR1 is SGHDT and CDR2 is YYEEEE in the germline V gene. CDR3 length: 15 amino acids. The CDR3 DNA reads TGTGCCAGCAGCCGACCGGGGTCCTCTGGAAACACCATATATTTT. This gives the protein CASSRPGSSGNTIYF. Complete variable domain (other parts from reference TRBV5-6 and TRBJ1-3): DAGVTQSPTHLIKTRGQQVTLRCSPKSGHDTVSWYQQALGQGPQFIFQYYEEEERQRGNFPDRFSGHQFPNYSSELNVNALLLGDSALYLCASSRPGSSGNTIYFGEGSWLTVV.

The V call is TRBV29-1, the J call TRBJ1-2; weak D call: TRBD1 (5 bases). Germline V gene lookup returns CDR1 SQVTM and CDR2 ANQGSEA. The CDR3 has 15 amino acids. Trimming took 8 bases from V and 8 from J, leaving 27 bases between them. CDR3 DNA sequence: TGCAGCTCAATAGTGGCAGGGCCCCTCCTAGGGGGCTACACCTTC. This codes for CSSIVAGPLLGGYTF.

V gene TRBV19 combines with J gene TRBJ2-2, with D possibly being TRBD2 (6 bases). Per the germline V gene, CDR1 is LNHDA and CDR2 is SQIVND (reference sequence). The CDR3 runs 15 residues. V was cut by 1 base and J by 9 bases, with 15 bases left in between. In DNA, the CDR3 is TGTGCCAGTAGTATAGGGACGACTAGTATCCGGGAGCTGTTTTTT. Amino acids: CASSIGTTSIRELFF.